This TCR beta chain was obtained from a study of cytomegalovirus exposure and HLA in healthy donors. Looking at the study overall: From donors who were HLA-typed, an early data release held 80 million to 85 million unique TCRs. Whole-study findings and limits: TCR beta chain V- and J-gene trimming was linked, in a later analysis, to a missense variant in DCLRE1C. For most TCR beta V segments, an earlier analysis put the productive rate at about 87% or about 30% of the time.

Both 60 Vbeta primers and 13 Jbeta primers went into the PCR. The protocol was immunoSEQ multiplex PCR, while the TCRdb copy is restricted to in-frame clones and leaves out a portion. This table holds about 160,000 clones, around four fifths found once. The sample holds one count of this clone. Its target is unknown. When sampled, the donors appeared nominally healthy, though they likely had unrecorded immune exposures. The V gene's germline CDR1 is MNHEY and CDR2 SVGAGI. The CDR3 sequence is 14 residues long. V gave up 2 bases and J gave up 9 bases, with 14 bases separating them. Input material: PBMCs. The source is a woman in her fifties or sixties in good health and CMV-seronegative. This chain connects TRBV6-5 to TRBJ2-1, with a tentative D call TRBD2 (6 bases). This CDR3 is CASSYSPRRGEQFF. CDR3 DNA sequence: TGTGCCAGCAGTTACAGCCCTCGGCGGGGTGAGCAGTTCTTC.